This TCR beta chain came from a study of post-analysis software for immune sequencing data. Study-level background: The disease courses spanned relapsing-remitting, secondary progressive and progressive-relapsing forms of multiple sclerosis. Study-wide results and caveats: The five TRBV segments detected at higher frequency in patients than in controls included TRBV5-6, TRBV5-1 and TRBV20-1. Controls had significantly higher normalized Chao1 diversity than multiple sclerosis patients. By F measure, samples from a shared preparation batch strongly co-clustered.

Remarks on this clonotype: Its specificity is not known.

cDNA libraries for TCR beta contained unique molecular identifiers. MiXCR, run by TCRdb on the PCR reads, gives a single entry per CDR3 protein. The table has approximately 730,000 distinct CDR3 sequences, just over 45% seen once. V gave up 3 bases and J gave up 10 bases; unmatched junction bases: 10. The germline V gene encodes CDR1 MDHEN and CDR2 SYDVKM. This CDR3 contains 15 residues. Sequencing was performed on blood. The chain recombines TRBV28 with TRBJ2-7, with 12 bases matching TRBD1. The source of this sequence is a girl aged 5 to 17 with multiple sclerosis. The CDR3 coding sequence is TGTGCCAGCAGTTTTGGGGACAGGGGGCATTTATTCCAGTACTTC. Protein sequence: CASSFGDRGHLFQYF.